This T cell receptor beta chain originates from a study of prognosis after radiotherapy for stage I lung cancer. Germline V gene data show CDR1 as SGHRS and CDR2 as YFSETQ. The CDR3 totals 16 residues. After removal of 0 bases from V and 4 bases from J, the junction contained 10 bases not matched to a gene. Multiplex PCR, run in two rounds, amplified TCR beta CDR3 from genomic DNA. Round-one PCR had primers specific to each TRBV and TRBJ gene. TCRdb fed the multiplex PCR reads into MiXCR, producing one record per CDR3 protein. This sample has about 36,000 distinct CDR3 sequences, with 32% found just once.

Sequences were derived from PBMCs, sampled before or after stereotactic body radiation therapy (not recorded which). This sequence originates from a donor aged 50 or older with non-small cell lung cancer. This rearrangement joins TRBV5-1 to TRBJ2-7, with 7 bases identical to TRBD1. The CDR3 nucleotides are TGCGCCAGCAGCTTGGGGGGACAGAGAGGTGAATACGAGCAGTACTTC. It specifies CASSLGGQRGEYEQYF.